One and the same sample provided the 20 T cell receptor beta chains below, sequenced in a study of CD8 T cells in ankylosing spondylitis. Points from the study as a whole: Ankylosing spondylitis blood appeared to be characterized by a TCR beta motif of several highly homologous variants.

TCRdb itself ran the 5' RACE reads through MiXCR, one entry per CDR3 protein. The repertoire has more than 250,000 distinct CDR3 sequences, less than 9.5% of them found once; the top ten carry about 15%. Which antigens these TCRs recognize remains unknown. Sequenced input: blood, either unsorted or a sorted T cell fraction (not recorded which). These receptors were obtained from a male donor with ankylosing spondylitis.

This clonotype was found a few times. The J gene is TRBJ1-5, the V gene TRBV20-1; TRBD1 is a possible D gene (5 bases). The V and J ends lost 6 bases and 9 bases respectively, with 18 bases between them. Germline CDR1 and CDR2: DFQATT and SNEGSKA (reference sequence). The length of the CDR3 is 13 residues. The CDR3 DNA follows: TGCAGTGCAGAGGTCCGTCGGGGGGGGCCCCAGCATTTT. The encoded protein is CSAEVRRGGPQHF.

This clonotype was seen a few times. The rearrangement links TRBV20-1 to TRBJ2-1; D might be TRBD2 (6 bases). Germline CDR1 is DFQATT and CDR2 is SNEGSKA (reference sequence). The ends were cut back, 5 bases at V and 4 bases at J, with 18 bases in the middle. This CDR3 is 15 amino acids long. CDR3 in amino acids: CSASDAGTHYNEQFF. The CDR3 coding sequence is TGCAGTGCTTCCGATGCCGGGACTCATTACAATGAGCAGTTCTTC.

The rearrangement links TRBV15 to TRBJ2-7; D is perhaps TRBD1 (5 bases). Trimming pared 2 bases from V and 4 bases from J, leaving 9 bases between. This CDR3 has 13 amino acids. The germline V gene has CDR1 LNHNV and CDR2 YYDKDF (reference sequence). CDR3 in amino acids: CATSRQGLYEQYF. The CDR3 bases are TGTGCCACCAGCAGACAGGGTTTATACGAGCAGTACTTC.

This chain connects TRBV2 to TRBJ2-7; tentative D call: TRBD1 (5 bases). Trimming left V 8 bases short and J 3 bases short, with 14 bases between. Looked up from germline, CDR1 is SNHLY and CDR2 is FYNNEI. The CDR3 sequence is 13 residues long. Here the CDR3 reads CASSLGPNYEQYF. CDR3 nucleotides: TGTGCCAGCTCCCTGGGGCCAAACTACGAGCAGTACTTC.

This clonotype appeared a few times. The chain carries TRBV6-2 or TRBV6-3 and TRBJ2-1; 8 nucleotides line up with TRBD2. Trimming removed 0 bases from V and 8 bases from J; junction bases left unmatched: 18. In germline, CDR1 is MNHEY, CDR2 SVGEGT. This CDR3 region has 19 residues. This chain's CDR3 is CASSYSAAKKGLVRYEQFF. In DNA form, the CDR3 reads TGTGCCAGCAGTTACTCCGCGGCCAAGAAGGGACTAGTGCGATATGAGCAGTTCTTC.

The V call is TRBV20-1, the J call TRBJ1-1; 8 nucleotides match TRBD1. V lost 8 bases and J lost 0; bases outside the gene matches: 11. Germline V gene lookup returns CDR1 DFQATT and CDR2 SNEGSKA (reference sequence). CDR3 length equals 15 residues. The CDR3 DNA reads TGCAGTACTCAGACAGGGGAAGGACTGAACACTGAAGCTTTCTTT. Amino acid sequence: CSTQTGEGLNTEAFF.

This clonotype was picked up a small number of times. J is TRBJ2-6 and V is TRBV21-1. TRBV21-1 counts as a pseudogene. This CDR3 has 14 amino acids. CDR3 region: CASSNGFGANVLTF. The CDR3 bases are TGTGCCAGCAGCAACGGGTTCGGGGCCAACGTCCTGACTTTC.

This clonotype was seen at least ten times. The chain links TRBV24-1 to TRBJ2-1; 9 bases line up with TRBD2. The V gene's germline CDR1 is KGHDR and CDR2 SFDVKD. The J segment lost 5 bases and the V segment lost 7 bases, leaving 8 bases of the junction unmatched. The CDR3 is made up of 15 amino acids. The CDR3 here is CATSVSGSPNNEQFF. CDR3 DNA: TGTGCCACCAGCGTTAGCGGGAGTCCCAACAATGAGCAGTTCTTC.

In its sample, this clonotype was seen a few times. The chain combines TRBV7-8 with TRBJ1-2; a weak D match, TRBD1 (5 bases). This CDR3 comprises 15 residues. CDR1 is SGHVS, CDR2 FQNEAQ, per germline. V lost 1 base and J lost 4, with 13 bases in between. The CDR3 coding sequence is TGTGCCAGCAGCTTAGGGGACGGACACCCCTATGGCTACACCTTC. Residues: CASSLGDGHPYGYTF. The whole variable domain, filled in from reference TRBV7-8 and TRBJ1-2, reads GAGVSQSPRYKVAKRGQDVALRCDPISGHVSLFWYQQALGQGPEFLTYFQNEAQLDKSGLPSDRFFAERPEGSVSTLKIQRTQQEDSAVYLCASSLGDGHPYGYTFGSGTRLTVV.

This chain connects TRBV5-6 to TRBJ1-1; D remains ambiguous. V dropped 2 bases and J dropped 6 bases, with 14 bases sitting between them. CDR1 and CDR2 from the germline V gene are SGHDT and YYEEEE. The CDR3 is 14 residues long. The CDR3 nucleotides read TGTGCCAGCAGCTTCGCACGTGCCGTACCTGAAGCTTTCTTT. Its translation: CASSFARAVPEAFF.

The chain has TRBV7-3 and TRBJ2-1, with 15 positions matching TRBD2. The J segment lost 7 bases and the V segment lost 0 bases, leaving 4 bases of the junction unmatched. The V gene's germline CDR1 is SGHTA and CDR2 FQGTGA. The CDR3 totals 17 residues. The CDR3 here is CASSLTPGTSGRNEQFF. The DNA of the CDR3 is TGTGCCAGCAGCTTAACCCCCGGGACTAGCGGGAGGAATGAGCAGTTCTTC.

This clonotype has just a few counts. The rearrangement uses TRBV28 and TRBJ2-3; D assignment may be TRBD1 or TRBD2 (5 bases each). Germline-derived CDR1 and CDR2 are MDHEN and SYDVKM. Trimming left V 1 base short and J 0 bases short, with 20 bases between. There are 19 residues in the CDR3. CDR3 coding DNA: TGTGCCAGCAGTTTATCTGGGGGTCCTCTATATACTAGCACAGATACGCAGTATTTT. Translating it yields CASSLSGGPLYTSTDTQYF.

CDR3 DNA: TGTGCCAGCAGCCCCGTCCTGCGGTCAAACAATGAGCAGTTCTTC. Its translation: CASSPVLRSNNEQFF. The V call is TRBV7-9, the J call TRBJ2-1; no clear D gene. CDR3 length equals 15 residues. Trimming stripped 5 bases from V and 5 bases from J, with 16 bases between. The V gene's germline CDR1 is SEHNR and CDR2 FQNEAQ (reference sequence).

This clonotype was seen repeatedly, ten times or more. As DNA, the CDR3 is TGCGCCAGCAGCTTGGAGATAGATGTGGGCATTCAGTACTTC. It encodes CASSLEIDVGIQYF. The chain is built from TRBV5-1 and TRBJ2-4; D is unclear. The CDR3 has 14 residues. The V end was cut by 0 bases, the J end by 9 bases, with 13 bases between. Germline CDR1 SGHRS, CDR2 YFSETQ.

This sequence joins TRBV3-1 and TRBJ2-1, with D unclear. Per germline, CDR1 LGHDT and CDR2 YNNKEL (reference sequence). The CDR3 length is 15 residues. Trimming shortened V by 5 bases and J by 2 bases, and 13 bases separated the two germline ends. CDR3 DNA sequence: TGTGCCAGCAGCGCCAACCCACTTGCCTACAATGAGCAGTTCTTC. Translating gives CASSANPLAYNEQFF.

The chain joins TRBV3-1 to TRBJ2-2; D is possibly TRBD1 (5 bases). CDR1 and CDR2 from the germline V gene are LGHDT and YNNKEL (reference sequence). With 2 bases removed from V and 0 bases from J, the gap between germline ends came to 7 bases. CDR3 length: 15 amino acids. CDR3 residues: CASSQLDTNTGELFF. CDR3 nucleotide sequence: TGTGCCAGCAGCCAACTGGACACGAACACCGGGGAGCTGTTTTTT.

The genes are TRBV10-3 and TRBJ1-4; D is unclear. Trimming pared 5 bases from V and 0 bases from J, leaving 10 bases between. From germline, CDR1 is ENHRY and CDR2 SYGVKD. The CDR3 consists of 15 residues. The DNA for the CDR3 is TGTGCCATCAGTCCGGGCCCCACAACTAATGAAAAACTGTTTTTT. Amino acids: CAISPGPTTNEKLFF.

The rearrangement links TRBV7-2 to TRBJ1-1, with D unclear. Trimming cost V 11 bases and J 1 base, with 14 bases left between them. The CDR3 runs 13 residues. Germline CDR1 is SGHTA and CDR2 is FQGNSA. CDR3 nucleotide sequence: TGTGCCTGCCATCCCAGCCGGAACACTGAAGCTTTCTTT. This sequence encodes CACHPSRNTEAFF.

This clonotype occurred many times. The J gene is TRBJ2-5, the V gene TRBV29-1; a weak D match, TRBD1 (5 bases). The V gene's germline CDR1 is SQVTM and CDR2 ANQGSEA. The CDR3 runs to 12 residues. Trimming cost V 4 bases and J 2 bases, with 8 bases left between them. The chain's CDR3 is CSVGTPQETQYF. CDR3 in DNA: TGCAGCGTTGGGACACCTCAAGAGACCCAGTACTTC.

The chain joins TRBV5-1 to TRBJ2-7; the D call may be TRBD1 or TRBD2 (5 bases each). The V gene's germline CDR1 is SGHRS and CDR2 YFSETQ. Trimming pared 0 bases from V and 3 bases from J, leaving 16 bases between. The length of the CDR3 is 16 residues. The CDR3 loop reads CASSLGDGPFDYEQYF. The CDR3 DNA sequence: TGCGCCAGCAGCTTGGGGGACGGTCCCTTTGACTACGAGCAGTACTTC. Full variable domain (outside the CDR3, taken from reference TRBV5-1 and TRBJ2-7): KAGVTQTPRYLIKTRGQQVTLSCSPISGHRSVSWYQQTPGQGLQFLFEYFSETQRNKGNFPGRFSGRQFSNSRSEMNVSTLELGDSALYLCASSLGDGPFDYEQYFGPGTRLTVT.